The clone carrying this TCR beta chain has just a few counts. Antigen: not known. This specimen belongs to a study of cytomegalovirus exposure and HLA in healthy donors. From germline, CDR1 is ENHRY and CDR2 SYGVKD. The V and J ends lost 4 bases and 10 bases respectively, with 19 bases between them. The CDR3 consists of 15 residues. Regarding the study as a whole: Investigators reported 150 to 200 TCR beta chains as tied to cytomegalovirus. TCR beta sequences numbering roughly 18,000 were associated with HLA alleles at 0.05 false discovery rate in a later analysis. Specificity of three CMV-associated chains for CMV antigens was verified in vitro. Most TCR sequences proved rare, with some public TCRs found in many donors.

Primers: 60 Vbeta forward and 13 Jbeta reverse. Measured with immunoSEQ multiplex PCR; TCRdb has only the in-frame clones, and not every one. The repertoire has over 150,000 clones, around 67% of them found once; the top ten carry around 4.5%. The TCR originated in a woman younger than 30 in good health and CMV-seropositive. The V gene is TRBV10-3, the J gene TRBJ2-2; possibly TRBD1 for D (6 bases). Material: PBMCs. The CDR3 sequence: CAISGTLDSPTELFF. The CDR3 region has the DNA TGTGCCATCAGTGGGACCTTGGACAGCCCTACGGAGCTGTTTTTT.